A selection of T cell receptor beta chains follows, all from one sample in a study of blood T cell repertoires in COVID-19. Profiled with immunoSEQ multiplex PCR; TCRdb holds only in-frame clones, not every one. The sample includes 150,000 to 200,000 clones, around 82% of them seen just once. Sequenced input: peripheral blood. The receptors here all came from a man in his fifties or sixties with active or convalescent COVID-19. Both conserved end residues are part of each CDR3. A D gene is named only where the DNA matches it firmly. Clone size is given for some rows only: seen once, a few or many times, or a class if the clone is expanded.

size	J	V	D	length	DNA	CDR3
-	TRBJ1-5	TRBV5-6	-	15	TGTGCCAGCAGCCCGGGACTTACTAGCAATCAGCCCCAGCATTTT	CASSPGLTSNQPQHF
-	TRBJ2-7	TRBV21-1	-	16	TGTGCCAGCAGCAAAGTGGTCTTCGGCGGAGTCTACGAGCAGTACTTC	CASSKVVFGGVYEQYF
-	TRBJ2-5	TRBV6-5	TRBD1	13	TGTGCCAGCAGCCGGACAGGGAGGGAGACCCAGTACTTC	CASSRTGRETQYF
-	TRBJ2-7	TRBV4-1	TRBD1	17	TGCGCCAGCAGCCAAGAAGTCCTGACAGGGGGCTACAACGAGCAGTACTTC	CASSQEVLTGGYNEQYF
-	TRBJ2-7	TRBV28	-	12	TGTGCCAGCAGTCCCCGGAGGGACGAGCAGTACTTC	CASSPRRDEQYF
-	TRBJ1-2	TRBV6-6	TRBD1	17	TGTGCCAGCAGTCCTACCCCCGGACAGGGAGGGGACTATGGCTACACCTTC	CASSPTPGQGGDYGYTF
-	TRBJ2-1	TRBV18	TRBD1	13	TGTGCCAGCTCACCGGACAGGGACAATGAGCAGTTCTTC	CASSPDRDNEQFF
-	TRBJ1-1	TRBV12-2	-	13	TGTGCAAGTCGCTTCAGGGGGCGGTCTGAAGCTTTCTTT	CASRFRGRSEAFF
-	TRBJ2-7	TRBV5-1	-	15	TGCGCCAGCAGCTTGGGGGGCCAAGCGACGCAGGAGCAGTACTTC	CASSLGGQATQEQYF
-	TRBJ2-1	TRBV10-1	TRBD2	16	TGCGCCAGCAGTGAAGTTAGGCTAGCGGGAGTCAATGAGCAGTTCTTC	CASSEVRLAGVNEQFF
once	TRBJ2-7	TRBV20-1	-	11	TGCAGTGCTAGTCCCACAGGCGAGCAGTACTTC	CSASPTGEQYF
-	TRBJ1-6	TRBV7-2	-	15	TGTGCCAGCAGCTTGCCCAGGGGAAATAATTCACCCCTCCACTTT	CASSLPRGNNSPLHF
-	TRBJ2-6	TRBV19	TRBD1	16	TGTGCCAGTAGTATTGGGACAGGGTCTGGGGCCAACGTCCTGACTTTC	CASSIGTGSGANVLTF
-	TRBJ1-1	TRBV6-5	-	14	TGTGCCAGCACCCTCGACCCATGGGGGGAGAAAGCTTTCTTT	CASTLDPWGEKAFF
-	TRBJ1-5	TRBV12-3/TRBV12-4	-	13	TGTGCCAGCAGTTTAAGTCAGGATCAGCCCCAGCATTTT	CASSLSQDQPQHF
once	TRBJ2-1	TRBV11-2	TRBD2	17	TGTGCCAGCAGCCCCTATGCAGCGGGGGGGCAGAACAATGAGCAGTTCTTC	CASSPYAAGGQNNEQFF
-	TRBJ2-1	TRBV4-1	TRBD2	18	TGCGCCAGCAGCCAAGACGAAATTAGCGGGTACTCCTACAATGAGCAGTTCTTC	CASSQDEISGYSYNEQFF
-	TRBJ1-2	TRBV12-3/TRBV12-4	-	13	TGTGCCAGCAGCTCATCAGGGGCCTATGGCTACACCTTC	CASSSSGAYGYTF
few	TRBJ2-3	TRBV2	TRBD2	14	TGTGCCAGCAGGACTAGCGGTCATACAGATACGCAGTATTTT	CASRTSGHTDTQYF
-	TRBJ1-6	TRBV18	TRBD1	19	TGTGCCAGCTCACCACCAGGGGGCTCTAAGGGATCCTATAATTCACCCCTCCACTTT	CASSPPGGSKGSYNSPLHF
-	TRBJ1-4	TRBV4-2	TRBD1	18	TGTGCCAGCAGCCAAGATATGGGACAGGGAACCACTAATGAAAAACTGTTTTTT	CASSQDMGQGTTNEKLFF
-	TRBJ2-7	TRBV11-2	TRBD1	15	TGTGCCAGCAGCTTAGAGAGGGGGCCCCCCTACGAGCAGTACTTC	CASSLERGPPYEQYF
-	TRBJ1-5	TRBV4-1	-	16	TGCGCCAGCAGCCTGTCCGGGACTCCAGAGGGACAGCCCCAGCATTTT	CASSLSGTPEGQPQHF
-	TRBJ2-1	TRBV3-1/TRBV3-2	-	14	TGTGCCAGCAGCCTTCTAGCAGGCGACAATGAGCAGTTCTTC	CASSLLAGDNEQFF
-	TRBJ2-6	TRBV2	-	16	TGTGCCAGCAGTGAGGGGGCGGCCCCCGGGGCCAACGTCCTGACTTTC	CASSEGAAPGANVLTF
-	TRBJ2-7	TRBV5-1	TRBD2	16	TGCGCCAGCAGCTTGGGTGCAGCGGGGGGCTCCTACGAGCAGTACTTC	CASSLGAAGGSYEQYF
-	TRBJ2-7	TRBV6-6	TRBD1	15	TGTGCCAGCAGTTACTCGGCAGGGGGACACTACGAGCAGTACTTC	CASSYSAGGHYEQYF
few	TRBJ2-3	TRBV18	-	11	TGTGCCAGCTCACCTTCGGATACGCAGTATTTT	CASSPSDTQYF
-	TRBJ1-2	TRBV6-5	TRBD1	15	TGTGCCAGCAGTTACTCTGGGGGACAGAGCGGCGGCTACACCTTC	CASSYSGGQSGGYTF